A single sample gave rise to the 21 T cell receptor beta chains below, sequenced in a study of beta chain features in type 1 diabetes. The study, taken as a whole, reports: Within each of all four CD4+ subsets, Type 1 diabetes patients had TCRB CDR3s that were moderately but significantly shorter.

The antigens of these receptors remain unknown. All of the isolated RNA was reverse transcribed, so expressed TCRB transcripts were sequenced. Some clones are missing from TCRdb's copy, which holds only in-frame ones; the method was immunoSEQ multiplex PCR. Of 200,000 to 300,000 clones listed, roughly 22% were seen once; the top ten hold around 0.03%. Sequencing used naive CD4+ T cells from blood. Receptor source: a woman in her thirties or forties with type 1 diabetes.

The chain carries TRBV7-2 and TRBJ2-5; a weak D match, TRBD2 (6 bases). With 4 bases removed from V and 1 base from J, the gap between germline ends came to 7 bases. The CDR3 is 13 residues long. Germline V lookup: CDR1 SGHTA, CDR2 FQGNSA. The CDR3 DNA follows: TGTGCCAGCAGCTACGGGGGCCAAGAGACCCAGTACTTC. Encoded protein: CASSYGGQETQYF.

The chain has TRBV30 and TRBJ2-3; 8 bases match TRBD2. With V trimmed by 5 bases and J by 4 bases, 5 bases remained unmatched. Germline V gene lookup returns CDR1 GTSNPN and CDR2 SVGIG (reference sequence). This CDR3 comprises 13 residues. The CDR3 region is CAWSIGGADTQYF. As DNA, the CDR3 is TGTGCCTGGTCGATCGGGGGGGCAGATACGCAGTATTTT.

This CDR3 is CASSDRGEKLFF. The CDR3 nucleotides are TGTGCCAGCAGTGACCGAGGCGAAAAACTGTTTTTT. This chain connects TRBV25-1 to TRBJ1-4; D is uncertain. Per the germline V gene, CDR1 is MGHDK and CDR2 is SYGVNS. The V end lost 3 bases, the J end lost 8 bases, and 7 bases lay between the germline ends. CDR3 length equals 12 residues. The full variable domain, with the rest looked up from reference TRBV25-1 and TRBJ1-4, is EADIYQTPRYLVIGTGKKITLECSQTMGHDKMYWYQQDPGMELHLIHYSYGVNSTEKGDLSSESTVSRIRTEHFPLTLESARPSHTSQYLCASSDRGEKLFFGSGTQLSVL.

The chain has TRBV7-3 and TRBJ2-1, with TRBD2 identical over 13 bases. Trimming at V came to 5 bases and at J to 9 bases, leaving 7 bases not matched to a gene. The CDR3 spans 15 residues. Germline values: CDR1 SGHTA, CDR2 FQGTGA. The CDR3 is CASSRTSGSSVEQFF. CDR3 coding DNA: TGTGCCAGCAGCAGGACTAGCGGGAGTTCAGTTGAGCAGTTCTTC.

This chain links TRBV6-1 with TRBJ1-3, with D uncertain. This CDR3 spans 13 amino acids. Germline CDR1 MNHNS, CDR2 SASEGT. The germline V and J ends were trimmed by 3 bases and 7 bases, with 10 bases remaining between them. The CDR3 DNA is TGTGCCAGCAGTGATTCCTCTCGGAACACCATATATTTT. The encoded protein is CASSDSSRNTIYF.

CDR3 DNA sequence: TGCGCCAGCAGCCCTATCGTATCAGGGGGCTACACCTTC. Translation: CASSPIVSGGYTF. The J gene is TRBJ1-2, the V gene TRBV4-3, with D possibly matching TRBD1 (5 bases). Deletions cut 4 bases from V and 8 bases from J, with 14 bases between. This CDR3 is 13 amino acids long. Germline CDR1 is LGHNA and CDR2 is YSLEER.

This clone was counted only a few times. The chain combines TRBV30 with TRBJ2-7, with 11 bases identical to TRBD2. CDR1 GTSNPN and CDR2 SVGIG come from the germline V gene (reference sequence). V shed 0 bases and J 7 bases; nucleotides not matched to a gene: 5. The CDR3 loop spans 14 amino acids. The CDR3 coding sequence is TGTGCCTGGAGTGTAGGCCTAGCGGGAGGTGAGCAGTACTTC. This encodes CAWSVGLAGGEQYF.

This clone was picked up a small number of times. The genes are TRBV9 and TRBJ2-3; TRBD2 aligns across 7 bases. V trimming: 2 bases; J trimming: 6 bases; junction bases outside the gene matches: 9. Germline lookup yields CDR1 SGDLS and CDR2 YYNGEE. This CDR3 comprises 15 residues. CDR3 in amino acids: CASSVRGAGWDTQYF. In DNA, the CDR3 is TGTGCCAGCAGCGTCCGTGGAGCGGGGTGGGATACGCAGTATTTT.

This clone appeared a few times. The CDR3: CASIQGQVPRTDTQYF. The CDR3, as DNA: TGTGCCAGCATCCAGGGACAGGTCCCCCGCACAGATACGCAGTATTTT. The chain links TRBV2 to TRBJ2-3; TRBD1 aligns across 8 bases. Looked up from germline, CDR1 is SNHLY and CDR2 is FYNNEI. The CDR3 runs 16 residues. The J segment lost 1 base and the V segment lost 7 bases, leaving 10 bases of the junction unmatched.

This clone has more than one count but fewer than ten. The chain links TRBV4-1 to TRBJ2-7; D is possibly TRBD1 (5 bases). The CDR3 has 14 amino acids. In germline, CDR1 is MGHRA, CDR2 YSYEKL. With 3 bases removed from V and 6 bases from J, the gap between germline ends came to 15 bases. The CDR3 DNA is TGCGCCAGCAGCCACCCCGCCAGGGAACCCGAGCAGTACTTC. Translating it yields CASSHPAREPEQYF.

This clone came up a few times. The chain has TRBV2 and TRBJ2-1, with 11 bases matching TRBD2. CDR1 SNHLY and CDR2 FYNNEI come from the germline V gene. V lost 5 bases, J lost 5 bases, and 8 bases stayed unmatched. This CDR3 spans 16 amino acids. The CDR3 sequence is CASSKTSGTYNNEQFF. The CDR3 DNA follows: TGTGCCAGCAGTAAGACTAGCGGGACCTATAACAATGAGCAGTTCTTC.

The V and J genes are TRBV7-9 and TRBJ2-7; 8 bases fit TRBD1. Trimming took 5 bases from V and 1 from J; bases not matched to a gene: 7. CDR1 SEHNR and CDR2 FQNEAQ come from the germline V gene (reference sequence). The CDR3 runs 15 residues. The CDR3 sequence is CASSVYGTGSYEQYF. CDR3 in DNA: TGTGCCAGCAGCGTTTACGGGACAGGATCCTACGAGCAGTACTTC.

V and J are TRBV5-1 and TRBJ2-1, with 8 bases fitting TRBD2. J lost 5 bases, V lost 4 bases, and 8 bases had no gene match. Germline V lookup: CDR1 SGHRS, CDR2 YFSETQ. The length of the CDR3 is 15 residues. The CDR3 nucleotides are TGCGCCAGCAGCCTAGAACTAGCGGTAAACAATGAGCAGTTCTTC. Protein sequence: CASSLELAVNNEQFF.

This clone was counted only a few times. The CDR3 region has the DNA TGTGCCAGCAGCCCCCGGACAGGTAATGGCGCGCAGTACTTC. Amino acids: CASSPRTGNGAQYF. The chain combines TRBV9 with TRBJ2-7, with 7 bases identical to TRBD1. Germline-derived CDR1 and CDR2 are SGDLS and YYNGEE. The CDR3 contains 14 residues. J lost 9 bases, V lost 4 bases, and 13 bases had no gene match.

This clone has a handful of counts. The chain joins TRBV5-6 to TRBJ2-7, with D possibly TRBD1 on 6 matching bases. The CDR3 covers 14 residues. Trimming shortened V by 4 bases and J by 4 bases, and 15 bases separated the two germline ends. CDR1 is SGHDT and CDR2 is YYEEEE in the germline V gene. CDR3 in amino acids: CASSRYNRAYEQYF. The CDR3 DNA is TGTGCCAGCAGCAGATACAACAGGGCATACGAGCAGTACTTC.

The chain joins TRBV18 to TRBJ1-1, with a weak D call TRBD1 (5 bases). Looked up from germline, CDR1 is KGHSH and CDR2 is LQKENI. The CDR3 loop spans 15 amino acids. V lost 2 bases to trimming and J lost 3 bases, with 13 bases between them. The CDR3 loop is CASSPTSGIDTEAFF. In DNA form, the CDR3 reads TGTGCCAGCTCACCAACGTCAGGGATCGACACTGAAGCTTTCTTT.

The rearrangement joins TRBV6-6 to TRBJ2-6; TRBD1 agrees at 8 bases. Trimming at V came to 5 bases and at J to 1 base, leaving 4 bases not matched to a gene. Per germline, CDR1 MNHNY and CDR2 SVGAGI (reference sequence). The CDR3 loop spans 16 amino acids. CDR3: CASSRTGWSGANVLTF. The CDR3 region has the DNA TGTGCCAGCAGTAGGACAGGGTGGTCTGGGGCCAACGTCCTGACTTTC.

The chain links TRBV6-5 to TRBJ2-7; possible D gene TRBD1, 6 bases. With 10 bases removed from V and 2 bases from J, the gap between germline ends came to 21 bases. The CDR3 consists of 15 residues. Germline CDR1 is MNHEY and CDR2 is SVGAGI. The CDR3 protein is CAIQGQRENPYEQYF. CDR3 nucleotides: TGTGCCATCCAGGGGCAGAGGGAAAACCCCTACGAGCAGTACTTC.

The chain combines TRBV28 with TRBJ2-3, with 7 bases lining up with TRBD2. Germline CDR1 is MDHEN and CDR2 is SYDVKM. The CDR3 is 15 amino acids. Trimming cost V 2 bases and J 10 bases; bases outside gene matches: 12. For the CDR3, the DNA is TGTGCCAGCAGTTTACGTCCGGGCAAGACTAGCCCGCAGTATTTT. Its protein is CASSLRPGKTSPQYF.

The CDR3 loop is CASSQGVGGEHEQYF. CDR3 coding DNA: TGTGCCAGCAGCCAAGGGGTGGGGGGGGAACACGAGCAGTACTTC. The gene calls are TRBV4-2 and TRBJ2-7; the match to TRBD2 covers 7 bases. The CDR3 consists of 15 residues. The J segment lost 5 bases and the V segment lost 1 base, leaving 8 bases of the junction unmatched. CDR1 is LGHNA, CDR2 YNFKEQ, per germline.

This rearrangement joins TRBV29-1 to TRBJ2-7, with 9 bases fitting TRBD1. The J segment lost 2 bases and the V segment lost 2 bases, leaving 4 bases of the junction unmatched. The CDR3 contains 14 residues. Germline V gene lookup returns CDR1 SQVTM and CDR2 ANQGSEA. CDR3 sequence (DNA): TGCAGCGTTGAAAAGGGACAGGGCGCCTACGAGCAGTACTTC. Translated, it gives CSVEKGQGAYEQYF.